The rows below give T cell receptor beta chains drawn from one sample of a study of OX40 agonist ivuxolimab in advanced cancers. Here immunoSEQ multiplex PCR was the method, and the copy in TCRdb shows in-frame clones only, minus some. The data hold 50,000 to 70,000 clones, with around 83% observed a single time. This specimen was CD4+ or CD8+ T cells sorted from blood, taken in a trial of the OX40 agonist ivuxolimab. These receptors were taken from an adult with an advanced solid tumor such as melanoma, head and neck, liver or kidney cancer. Both conserved end residues are part of each CDR3. D genes are given only for firm matches. Size is omitted from some rows. Given values are once, few, many or a class for expanded clones.

>-|TRBV14|-|TRBJ2-5
TGTGCCAGCAGCCGGGCTAGCTGGGAAGAGACCCAGTACTTC
CASSRASWEETQYF
>-|TRBV27|-|TRBJ1-1
TGTGCCAGCAGTTCAAACCCGGACACTGAAGCTTTCTTT
CASSSNPDTEAFF
>few|TRBV6-6|TRBD1|TRBJ2-7
TGTGCCAGCGAATTCCAGGGGGCAGCGGTCGAGCAGTACTTC
CASEFQGAAVEQYF
>-|TRBV5-1|TRBD1|TRBJ1-1
TGCGCCAGCAGCACGGCCGGGACAGGGCCTTTGAACACTGAAGCTTTCTTT
CASSTAGTGPLNTEAFF
>-|TRBV11-2|-|TRBJ2-1
TGTGCCAGCAGCCCCCTTGAGGTTCAGTTCTTC
CASSPLEVQFF
>-|TRBV5-4|TRBD1|TRBJ2-1
TGTGCCAGCAGCTACCGGACAGGGGGCAGAAATGAGCAGTTCTTC
CASSYRTGGRNEQFF
>-|TRBV30|-|TRBJ2-7
TGTGCCTGGAGCCGGACAGTGGTGGAAGACGAGCAGTACTTC
CAWSRTVVEDEQYF
>-|TRBV5-1|-|TRBJ2-3
TGCGCCAGCAGCCGCCTCGGCACAGATACGCAGTATTTT
CASSRLGTDTQYF
>medium-sized|TRBV18|-|TRBJ1-1
TGTGCCAGCTCACCCCGGGGGCGGAACACTGAAGCTTTCTTT
CASSPRGRNTEAFF
>once|TRBV5-5|-|TRBJ2-7
TGTGCCAGCAGCTTGGCTCCGGGTACGAGCTCCTACGAGCAGTACTTC
CASSLAPGTSSYEQYF
>-|TRBV18|TRBD1|TRBJ1-1
TGTGCCAGCTCACCACCGACAGGGGCGCAGGGTGAAGCTTTCTTT
CASSPPTGAQGEAFF
>-|TRBV28|-|TRBJ1-5
TGTGCCAGCAGTCCGGCCTCTGGCGTCGGCAATCAGCCCCAGCATTTT
CASSPASGVGNQPQHF
>-|TRBV7-3|-|TRBJ1-2
TGTGCCAGCAGCCCGCGCCAGGGATTAGACATTTATGGCTACACCTTC
CASSPRQGLDIYGYTF